The rows below give T cell receptor beta chains drawn from one sample of a study of control samples from healthy donors and cancer patients. Clones were read by immunoSEQ multiplex PCR, and TCRdb kept only the in-frame ones, dropping some. The sample holds approximately 160,000 clones, approximately 92% seen once. The source material was blood. The receptor source for this set is an older woman in good health. The CDR3 runs from the conserved cysteine through the conserved F or W. D genes are given only for firm matches. Expanded clones get a size class; other rows say once, few or many, or leave the size out.

abundance: NA; d_gene: NA; v_gene: TRBV5-5; j_gene: TRBJ1-5; CDR3nt: TGTGCCAGCAGACCAGGGGTGGGCAATCAGCCCCAGCATTTT; CDR3aa: CASRPGVGNQPQHF
abundance: NA; d_gene: TRBD2; v_gene: TRBV20-1; j_gene: TRBJ2-1; CDR3nt: TGCAGTGCTAGTCTCTTCGGTAGCGGGGGGGCCGAGTTCTACAATGAGCAGTTCTTC; CDR3aa: CSASLFGSGGAEFYNEQFF
abundance: NA; d_gene: NA; v_gene: TRBV3-1/TRBV3-2; j_gene: TRBJ2-3; CDR3nt: TGTGCCAGCAGCCAAGATCTAATATTTACAGATACGCAGTATTTT; CDR3aa: CASSQDLIFTDTQYF
abundance: NA; d_gene: NA; v_gene: TRBV30; j_gene: TRBJ1-2; CDR3nt: TGTGCCTGGAGTGCAGACCAAAACTATGGCTACACCTTC; CDR3aa: CAWSADQNYGYTF
abundance: NA; d_gene: NA; v_gene: TRBV27; j_gene: TRBJ1-5; CDR3nt: TGTGCCAGCATTCCTGGGTGTCCCCATAGCAATCAGCCCCAGCATTTT; CDR3aa: CASIPGCPHSNQPQHF
abundance: NA; d_gene: NA; v_gene: TRBV5-5; j_gene: TRBJ1-1; CDR3nt: TGTGCCAGCAGCTTCACACCTATGAACACTGAAGCTTTCTTT; CDR3aa: CASSFTPMNTEAFF
abundance: few; d_gene: TRBD1; v_gene: TRBV15; j_gene: TRBJ1-4; CDR3nt: TGTGCCACCAGCAGAGACGAGGGGGCGGGATATGAAAAACTGTTTTTT; CDR3aa: CATSRDEGAGYEKLFF
abundance: NA; d_gene: NA; v_gene: TRBV4-3; j_gene: TRBJ1-4; CDR3nt: TGCGCCAGCAGCCAAGACAGGGGAGGGGCCCAAGGAAAACTGTTTTTT; CDR3aa: CASSQDRGGAQGKLFF
abundance: NA; d_gene: TRBD1; v_gene: TRBV27; j_gene: TRBJ1-3; CDR3nt: TGTGCCAGCAGTTTATCCTACAGGGGGACCTCCAGCTACTCTGGAAACACCATATATTTT; CDR3aa: CASSLSYRGTSSYSGNTIYF
abundance: NA; d_gene: TRBD1; v_gene: TRBV9; j_gene: TRBJ1-2; CDR3nt: TGTGCCAGCAGCCCAGACAGGGGGCGCGCCTATGGCTACACCTTC; CDR3aa: CASSPDRGRAYGYTF
abundance: once; d_gene: NA; v_gene: TRBV7-9; j_gene: TRBJ2-4; CDR3nt: TGTGCCAGCAGGGCCGGGTCCAAAAACATTCAGTACTTC; CDR3aa: CASRAGSKNIQYF
abundance: NA; d_gene: NA; v_gene: TRBV6-5; j_gene: TRBJ1-2; CDR3nt: TGTGCCAGCAGTTACTTCATTTCTTCGGGTAGAGGCGGCTACACCTTC; CDR3aa: CASSYFISSGRGGYTF
abundance: NA; d_gene: TRBD1; v_gene: TRBV2; j_gene: TRBJ1-3; CDR3nt: TGTGCCAGCAGGGGGGGACAGGGAATCCCCTCTGGAAACACCATATATTTT; CDR3aa: CASRGGQGIPSGNTIYF
abundance: NA; d_gene: NA; v_gene: TRBV19; j_gene: TRBJ1-4; CDR3nt: TGTGCCAGTAGTAGGGGATCCGGGACTCCAACTAATGAAAAACTGTTTTTT; CDR3aa: CASSRGSGTPTNEKLFF
abundance: NA; d_gene: NA; v_gene: TRBV11-2; j_gene: TRBJ2-3; CDR3nt: TGTGCCAGCAGCTTGACGACAGCCCACACAGATACGCAGTATTTT; CDR3aa: CASSLTTAHTDTQYF
abundance: NA; d_gene: NA; v_gene: TRBV6-5; j_gene: TRBJ1-1; CDR3nt: TGTGCCAGCAGTACTTACGCGGCAGAAGCTTTCTTT; CDR3aa: CASSTYAAEAFF
abundance: once; d_gene: TRBD1; v_gene: TRBV6-6; j_gene: TRBJ2-1; CDR3nt: TGTGCCAGCAGTTCAGGACAGGGGGCGACTAATGAGCAGTTCTTC; CDR3aa: CASSSGQGATNEQFF
abundance: NA; d_gene: TRBD1; v_gene: TRBV7-2; j_gene: TRBJ1-5; CDR3nt: TGTGCCAGCAGCTTAGAGGGACAGGGGTTGGGTCAGCCCCAGCATTTT; CDR3aa: CASSLEGQGLGQPQHF
abundance: NA; d_gene: NA; v_gene: TRBV5-4; j_gene: TRBJ1-1; CDR3nt: TGTGCCAGCAGCCCCAAGGGGGACCCGAACACTGAAGCTTTCTTT; CDR3aa: CASSPKGDPNTEAFF
abundance: NA; d_gene: NA; v_gene: TRBV5-4; j_gene: TRBJ2-1; CDR3nt: TGTGCCAGCAGCTTGGAAAATGAGCAGTTCTTC; CDR3aa: CASSLENEQFF
abundance: NA; d_gene: TRBD1; v_gene: TRBV5-1; j_gene: TRBJ1-1; CDR3nt: TGCGCCAGCAGCCAGGGGACAGGGGGGCTGGGGGCTTTCTTT; CDR3aa: CASSQGTGGLGAFF
abundance: once; d_gene: NA; v_gene: TRBV5-8; j_gene: TRBJ1-1; CDR3nt: TGTGCCAGCAGCTTGGACGGGGACACTGAAGCTTTCTTT; CDR3aa: CASSLDGDTEAFF